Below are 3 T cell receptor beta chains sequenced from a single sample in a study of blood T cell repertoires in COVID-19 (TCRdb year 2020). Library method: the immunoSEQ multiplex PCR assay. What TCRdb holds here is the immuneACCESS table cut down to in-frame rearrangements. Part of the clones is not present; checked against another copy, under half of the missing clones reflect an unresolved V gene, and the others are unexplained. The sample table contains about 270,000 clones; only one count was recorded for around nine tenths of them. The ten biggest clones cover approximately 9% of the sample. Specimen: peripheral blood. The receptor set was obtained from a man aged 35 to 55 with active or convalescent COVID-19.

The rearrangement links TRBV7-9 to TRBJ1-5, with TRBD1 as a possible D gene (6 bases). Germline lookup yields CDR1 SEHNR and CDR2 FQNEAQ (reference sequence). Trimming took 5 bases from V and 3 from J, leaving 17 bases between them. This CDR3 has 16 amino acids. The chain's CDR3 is CASSPGGHGNNQPQHF. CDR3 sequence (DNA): TGTGCCAGCAGCCCGGGGGGGCATGGAAACAATCAGCCCCAGCATTTT.

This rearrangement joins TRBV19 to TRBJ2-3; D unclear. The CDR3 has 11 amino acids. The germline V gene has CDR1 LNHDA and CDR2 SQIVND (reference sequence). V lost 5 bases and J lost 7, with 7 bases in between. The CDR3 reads CASSAHYTQYF. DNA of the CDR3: TGTGCCAGTAGTGCTCACTATACGCAGTATTTT.

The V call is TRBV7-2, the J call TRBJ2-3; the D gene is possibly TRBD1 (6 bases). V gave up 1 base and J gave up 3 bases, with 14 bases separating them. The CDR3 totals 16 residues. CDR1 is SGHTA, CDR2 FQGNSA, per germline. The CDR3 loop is CASSLGPGVRTDTQYF. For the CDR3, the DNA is TGTGCCAGCAGCTTAGGTCCAGGGGTGAGGACAGATACGCAGTATTTT.